This T cell receptor (beta chain) was sequenced for a study of CD8 T cells in ankylosing spondylitis. Study-level findings and limits: Ankylosing spondylitis blood appeared to be characterized by a TCR beta motif of 7 to 9 highly homologous variants.

CDR3 length: 11 residues. The V gene end was trimmed by 10 bases and the J gene end by 7 bases; junction bases not matched to a gene: 3. Germline CDR1 reads SGHTA; CDR2 reads FQGNSA. TCRdb reanalysed the 5' RACE reads using MiXCR and keeps one entry per CDR3 protein. The sample includes fewer than 550,000 distinct CDR3 sequences, roughly 5.3% seen only once; the top ten take under 4.5%. This clonotype was seen at least ten times. Its target is not known. The rearrangement links TRBV7-2 to TRBJ2-2; 7 bases map to TRBD2. This sequence was found in a male donor with ankylosing spondylitis. The specimen sequenced was blood, either unsorted or a sorted T cell fraction (not recorded which). CDR3 in amino acids: CATWGGGELFF. The CDR3 DNA reads TGTGCCACCTGGGGGGGCGGGGAGCTGTTTTTT.